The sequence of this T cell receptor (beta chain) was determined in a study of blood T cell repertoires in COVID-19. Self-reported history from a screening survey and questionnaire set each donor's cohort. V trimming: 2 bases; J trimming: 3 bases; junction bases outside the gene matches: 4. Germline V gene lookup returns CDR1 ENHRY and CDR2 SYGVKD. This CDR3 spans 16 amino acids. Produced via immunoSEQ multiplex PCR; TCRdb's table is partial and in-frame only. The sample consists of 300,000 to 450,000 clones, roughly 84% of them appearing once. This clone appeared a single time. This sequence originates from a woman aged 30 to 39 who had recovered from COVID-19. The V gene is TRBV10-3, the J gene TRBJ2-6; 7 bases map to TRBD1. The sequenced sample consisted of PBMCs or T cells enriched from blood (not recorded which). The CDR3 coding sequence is TGTGCCATCAGTGAGGACAGGGATCGTGGGGCCAACGTCCTGACTTTC. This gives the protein CAISEDRDRGANVLTF.